The 13 T cell receptor beta chains in this list originate from one sample, sequenced in a study of identifying expanded T cells in peripheral blood. This table comes from immunoSEQ multiplex PCR, and its TCRdb copy is limited to in-frame clones, with some not included. Of over 90,000 clones detected, roughly 87% appear once; the ten largest clones hold less than 6%. Sequencing used blood. The receptors were gathered from a person between 18 and 69 years old in good health.

Note on this clone: Other DNA sequences in the same sample also yield this CDR3. The chain is built from TRBV19 and TRBJ2-7; D is perhaps TRBD1 (5 bases). CDR1 LNHDA and CDR2 SQIVND come from the germline V gene (reference sequence). Trimming pared 3 bases from V and 0 bases from J, leaving 6 bases between. The CDR3 contains 13 residues. The CDR3, as DNA: TGTGCCAGTAGTATTGACAGCTCCTACGAGCAGTACTTC. Protein sequence: CASSIDSSYEQYF.

The V gene is TRBV2, the J gene TRBJ2-5; D ambiguous. The CDR3 contains 12 residues. Germline V gene data show CDR1 as SNHLY and CDR2 as FYNNEI. V lost 7 bases and J 3 bases, leaving 9 bases between the germline ends. For the CDR3, the DNA is TGTGCCAGCAATCCGCCTAAAGAGACCCAGTACTTC. Translating it yields CASNPPKETQYF.

The gene calls are TRBV5-1 and TRBJ1-3; 9 nucleotides match TRBD1. V lost 3 bases and J lost 1; bases outside the gene matches: 5. Germline loops: CDR1 SGHRS, CDR2 YFSETQ. CDR3 length equals 16 residues. CDR3 DNA sequence: TGCGCCAGCAGCTCGTTCGGGACAGGGTCTGGAAACACCATATATTTT. Its translation is CASSSFGTGSGNTIYF. The full variable domain, completed using reference TRBV5-1 and TRBJ1-3, is KAGVTQTPRYLIKTRGQQVTLSCSPISGHRSVSWYQQTPGQGLQFLFEYFSETQRNKGNFPGRFSGRQFSNSRSEMNVSTLELGDSALYLCASSSFGTGSGNTIYFGEGSWLTVV.

This chain joins TRBV19 and TRBJ1-1; possibly TRBD1 for D (6 bases). Trimming removed 7 bases from V and 10 bases from J, with 22 bases in between. Per the germline V gene, CDR1 is LNHDA and CDR2 is SQIVND (reference sequence). This CDR3 has 14 residues. CDR3 loop: CASTRAGGLTGAFF. Here the CDR3 DNA reads TGTGCCAGTACCCGGGCTGGGGGCCTAACCGGAGCTTTCTTT.

V is TRBV7-2 and J is TRBJ1-1; TRBD1 matches at 9 bases. V gave up 3 bases and J gave up 4 bases; unmatched junction bases: 6. The CDR3 length is 15 residues. Per the germline V gene, CDR1 is SGHTA and CDR2 is FQGNSA. The CDR3 DNA follows: TGTGCCAGCAGCTTCCTGAAGACAGGGGGCACTGAAGCTTTCTTT. It encodes CASSFLKTGGTEAFF.

The CDR3: CATWAADLRSGNTIYF. CDR3 coding DNA: TGTGCCACCTGGGCAGCCGACCTTCGTTCTGGAAACACCATATATTTT. The chain recombines TRBV13 with TRBJ1-3; D unclear. This CDR3 is built from 16 residues. Germline CDR1 is PRHDT and CDR2 is FYEKMQ (reference sequence). Trimming removed 10 bases from V and 1 base from J, with 20 bases in between.

The chain joins TRBV5-6 to TRBJ2-7, with D possibly TRBD1 on 5 matching bases. The CDR3 has 16 residues. Trimming removed 4 bases at V and 0 bases at J, with 17 bases between. Germline V gene sequence: CDR1 SGHDT, CDR2 YYEEEE. The CDR3 spells CASSPSNRRFSYEQYF. CDR3 nucleotide sequence: TGTGCCAGCAGCCCCTCAAACAGGCGTTTCTCCTACGAGCAGTACTTC. The complete variable domain, with remaining parts taken from reference TRBV5-6 and TRBJ2-7, reads DAGVTQSPTHLIKTRGQQVTLRCSPKSGHDTVSWYQQALGQGPQFIFQYYEEEERQRGNFPDRFSGHQFPNYSSELNVNALLLGDSALYLCASSPSNRRFSYEQYFGPGTRLTVT.

By sample share, this clone is medium-sized. This chain connects TRBV5-1 to TRBJ1-1; no clear D. Per germline, CDR1 SGHRS and CDR2 YFSETQ. This CDR3 region has 12 residues. Between the trimmed V and J ends, which lost 0 bases and 5 bases, there was a span of 5 bases. CDR3 in DNA: TGCGCCAGCAGCTTGGGCACAACTGAAGCTTTCTTT. This translates into CASSLGTTEAFF.

The CDR3 DNA sequence: TGCAGCGTGGCCGCCGGGACAGGCCCCAATCAGCCCCAGCATTTT. Translated, it gives CSVAAGTGPNQPQHF. V and J are TRBV29-1 and TRBJ1-5; 8 positions match TRBD1. The V gene end was trimmed by 6 bases and the J gene end by 3 bases; junction bases not matched to a gene: 10. In germline, CDR1 is SQVTM, CDR2 ANQGSEA. The CDR3 extends over 15 amino acids.

In DNA form, the CDR3 reads TGTGCCAGCAGTGAGGCCCCGTTAGGGCCCCAGCATTTT. Its protein product is CASSEAPLGPQHF. This chain links TRBV6-1 with TRBJ1-5, with unresolved D. CDR1 MNHNS and CDR2 SASEGT come from the germline V gene. Between the trimmed V and J ends, which lost 3 bases and 9 bases, there was a span of 12 bases. This CDR3 comprises 13 residues.

The rearrangement links TRBV18 to TRBJ1-2, with 10 bases that match TRBD1. The CDR3 has 15 residues. Germline CDR1 and CDR2: KGHSH and LQKENI. V shed 3 bases and J 3 bases; nucleotides not matched to a gene: 4. The CDR3 loop is CASSPPGTGDYGYTF. CDR3 nucleotides: TGTGCCAGCTCACCTCCCGGGACAGGGGACTATGGCTACACCTTC.

The chain has TRBV5-6 and TRBJ2-5; D may be TRBD2 (5 bases). This CDR3 contains 14 residues. CDR1 and CDR2 (germline): SGHDT, YYEEEE. Trimming stripped 0 bases from V and 7 bases from J, with 13 bases between. CDR3 nucleotides: TGTGCCAGCAGCTTGGCCGGGGAAATGGGGACCCAGTACTTC. This codes for CASSLAGEMGTQYF.

The rearrangement links TRBV10-1 to TRBJ2-1; 8 bases align to TRBD2. The V and J ends lost 6 bases and 8 bases, in that order; junction bases with no gene match: 9. Germline V CDR1 and CDR2: WNHNN, SYGVQD (reference sequence). CDR3 length equals 14 residues. CDR3 bases: TGCGCCAGCAGCGACGGGGGGGCGAAGGATGAGCAGTTCTTC. Its protein is CASSDGGAKDEQFF.